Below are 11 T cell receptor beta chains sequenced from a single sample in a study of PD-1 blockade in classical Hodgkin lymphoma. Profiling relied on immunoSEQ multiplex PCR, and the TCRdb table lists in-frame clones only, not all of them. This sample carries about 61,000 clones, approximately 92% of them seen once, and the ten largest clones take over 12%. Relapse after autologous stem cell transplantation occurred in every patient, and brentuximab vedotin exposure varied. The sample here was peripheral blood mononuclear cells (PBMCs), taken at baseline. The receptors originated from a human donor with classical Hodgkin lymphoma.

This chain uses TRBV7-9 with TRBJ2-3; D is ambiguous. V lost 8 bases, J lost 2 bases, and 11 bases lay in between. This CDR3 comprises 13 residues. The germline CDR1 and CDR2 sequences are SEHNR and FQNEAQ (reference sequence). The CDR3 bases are TGTGCCAGCCGACGACAAGACACAGATACGCAGTATTTT. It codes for CASRRQDTDTQYF.

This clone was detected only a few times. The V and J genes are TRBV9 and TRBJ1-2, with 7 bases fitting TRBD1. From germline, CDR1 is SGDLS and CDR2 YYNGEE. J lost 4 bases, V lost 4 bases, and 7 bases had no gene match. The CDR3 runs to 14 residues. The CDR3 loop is CASSQLGQTYGYTF. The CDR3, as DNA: TGTGCCAGCAGCCAACTGGGACAGACCTATGGCTACACCTTC.

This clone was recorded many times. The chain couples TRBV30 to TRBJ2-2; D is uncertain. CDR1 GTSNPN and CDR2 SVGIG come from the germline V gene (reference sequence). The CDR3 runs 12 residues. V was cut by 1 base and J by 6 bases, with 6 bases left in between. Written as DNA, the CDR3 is TGTGCCTGGAGTGGGGAATCCGGGGAGCTGTTTTTT. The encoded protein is CAWSGESGELFF.

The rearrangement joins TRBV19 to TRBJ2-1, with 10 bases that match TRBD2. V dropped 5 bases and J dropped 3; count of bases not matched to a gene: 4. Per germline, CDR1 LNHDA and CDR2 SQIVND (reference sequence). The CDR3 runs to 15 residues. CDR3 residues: CASSSAGGYYNEQFF. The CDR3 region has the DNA TGTGCCAGTAGTTCAGCGGGGGGGTACTACAATGAGCAGTTCTTC.

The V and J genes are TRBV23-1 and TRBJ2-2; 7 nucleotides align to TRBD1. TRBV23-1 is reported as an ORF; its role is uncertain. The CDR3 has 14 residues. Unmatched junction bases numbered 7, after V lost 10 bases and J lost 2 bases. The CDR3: CANRGWRNTGELFF. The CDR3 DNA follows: TGCGCCAACAGGGGATGGCGTAACACCGGGGAGCTGTTTTTT.

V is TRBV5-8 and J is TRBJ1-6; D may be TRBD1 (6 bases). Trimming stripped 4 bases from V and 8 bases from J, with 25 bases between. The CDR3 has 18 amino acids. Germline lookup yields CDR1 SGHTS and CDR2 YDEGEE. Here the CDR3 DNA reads TGTGCCAGCAGCCCCTACGTCCTTTGGGGGGGGCTGGATTCACCCCTCCACTTT. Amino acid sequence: CASSPYVLWGGLDSPLHF. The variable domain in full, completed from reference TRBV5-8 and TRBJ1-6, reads EAGVTQSPTHLIKTRGQQATLRCSPISGHTSVYWYQQALGLGLQFLLWYDEGEERNRGNFPPRFSGRQFPNYSSELNVNALELEDSALYLCASSPYVLWGGLDSPLHFGNGTRLTVT.

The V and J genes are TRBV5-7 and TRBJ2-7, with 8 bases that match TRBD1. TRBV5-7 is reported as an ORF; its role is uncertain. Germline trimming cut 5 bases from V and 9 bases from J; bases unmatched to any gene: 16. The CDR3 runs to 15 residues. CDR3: CASSRPGTGIGWQYF. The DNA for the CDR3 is TGTGCCAGCAGTCGTCCCGGGACAGGAATCGGGTGGCAGTACTTC.

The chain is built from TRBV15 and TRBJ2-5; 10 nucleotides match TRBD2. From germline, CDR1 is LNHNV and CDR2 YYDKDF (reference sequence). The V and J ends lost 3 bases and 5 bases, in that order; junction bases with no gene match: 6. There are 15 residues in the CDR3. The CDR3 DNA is TGTGCCACCAGCAGGGCCAGCGGGGGGGCGGAGACCCAGTACTTC. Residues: CATSRASGGAETQYF.

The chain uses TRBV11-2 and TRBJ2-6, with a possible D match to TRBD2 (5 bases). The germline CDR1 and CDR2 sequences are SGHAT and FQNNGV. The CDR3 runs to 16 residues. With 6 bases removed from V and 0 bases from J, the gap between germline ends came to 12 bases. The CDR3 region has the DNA TGTGCCAGCAGTTTAAAGGCGGGCTCTGGGGCCAACGTCCTGACTTTC. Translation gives CASSLKAGSGANVLTF. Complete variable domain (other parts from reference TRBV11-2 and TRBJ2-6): EAGVAQSPRYKIIEKRQSVAFWCNPISGHATLYWYQQILGQGPKLLIQFQNNGVVDDSQLPKDRFSAERLKGVDSTLKIQPAKLEDSAVYLCASSLKAGSGANVLTFGAGSRLTVL.

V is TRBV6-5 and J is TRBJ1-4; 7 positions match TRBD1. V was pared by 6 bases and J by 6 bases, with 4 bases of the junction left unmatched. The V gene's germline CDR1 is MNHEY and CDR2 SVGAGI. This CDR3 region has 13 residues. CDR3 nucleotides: TGTGCCAGCAGGCGGGACAGCTATGAAAAACTGTTTTTT. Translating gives CASRRDSYEKLFF.

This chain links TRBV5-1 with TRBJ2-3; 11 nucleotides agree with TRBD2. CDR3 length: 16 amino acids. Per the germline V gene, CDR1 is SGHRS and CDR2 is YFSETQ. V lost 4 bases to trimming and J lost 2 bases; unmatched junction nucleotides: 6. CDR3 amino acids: CASSGGTSGYTDTQYF. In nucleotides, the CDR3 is TGCGCCAGCAGCGGGGGGACTAGCGGCTACACAGATACGCAGTATTTT.